One sample yielded the 5 T cell receptor beta chains listed below, sequenced in a study of T-cell memory formation after mild COVID-19. One entry per CDR3 protein results from TCRdb running MiXCR on the 5' RACE reads. This table holds about 560,000 distinct CDR3 sequences, roughly 17% found once. The material sequenced was PBMCs or a T cell subset sorted from them (not recorded which). These receptors came from an adult woman who had mild COVID-19 (a few samples of this study predate the infection). Cell type and time point are not known.

V usage is TRBV18 and J usage is TRBJ2-1, with D uncertain. V was pared by 2 bases and J by 7 bases, with 9 bases between. CDR1 is KGHSH, CDR2 LQKENI, per germline. This CDR3 spans 13 amino acids. CDR3 in DNA: TGTGCCAGCTCACCAGAAGTGGATAATGAGCAGTTCTTC. This codes for CASSPEVDNEQFF.

The genes are TRBV13 and TRBJ1-4; perhaps TRBD1 as D (5 bases). The CDR3 runs to 14 residues. V gave up 3 bases and J gave up 12 bases, with 17 bases separating them. CDR1 and CDR2 from the germline V gene are PRHDT and FYEKMQ (reference sequence). This CDR3 is CASSFGQGLAELFF. The CDR3 DNA reads as TGTGCCAGCAGCTTTGGGCAGGGCTTGGCGGAACTGTTTTTT.

This clonotype occurred once. This sequence joins TRBV29-1 and TRBJ1-1; tentatively, D is TRBD1 (5 bases). Trimming pared 4 bases from V and 2 bases from J, leaving 8 bases between. Germline V lookup: CDR1 SQVTM, CDR2 ANQGSEA. The CDR3 covers 12 residues. CDR3 sequence: CSVGQRNTEAFF. CDR3 in DNA: TGCAGCGTTGGACAGCGAAACACTGAAGCTTTCTTT.

This chain connects TRBV4-1 to TRBJ2-1, with 9 bases identical to TRBD1. Germline CDR1 reads MGHRA; CDR2 reads YSYEKL. The CDR3 length is 15 residues. After removal of 7 bases from V and 2 bases from J, the junction contained 6 bases not matched to a gene. The DNA of the CDR3 is TGCGCCAGCACCTCGACAGGGGGTCCCTACAATGAGCAGTTCTTC. Translating it yields CASTSTGGPYNEQFF.

This clonotype appeared a few times. V is TRBV5-1 and J is TRBJ2-3; 10 bases match TRBD2. V dropped 5 bases and J dropped 4; count of bases not matched to a gene: 4. This CDR3 is built from 14 residues. Germline V gives CDR1 SGHRS, CDR2 YFSETQ. In DNA form, the CDR3 reads TGCGCCAGCAGGCCTAGCGGGAGTGCAGATACGCAGTATTTT. This gives the protein CASRPSGSADTQYF.